What follows are 21 T cell receptor beta chains derived from one specimen sequenced in a study of blood T cell repertoires in COVID-19. Some clones are missing from TCRdb's copy, which holds only in-frame ones; the method was immunoSEQ multiplex PCR. The data contain some 180,000 clones, roughly 85% of them singletons. The sequencing sample was made of peripheral blood. The source is a man aged 55-75 years with active or convalescent COVID-19.

The sample holds one count of this clone. The V call is TRBV19, the J call TRBJ2-2; D possibly corresponds to TRBD1 (6 bases). V was trimmed by 2 bases and J by 5 bases, leaving 9 bases between them. The CDR3 consists of 14 residues. Looked up from germline, CDR1 is LNHDA and CDR2 is SQIVND (reference sequence). The CDR3 DNA reads as TGTGCCAGTAGTATAATCGGGACAACCGGGGAGCTGTTTTTT. It codes for CASSIIGTTGELFF. Full variable domain (missing parts from reference TRBV19 and TRBJ2-2): DGGITQSPKYLFRKEGQNVTLSCEQNLNHDAMYWYRQDPGQGLRLIYYSQIVNDFQKGDIAEGYSVSREKKESFPLTVTSAQKNPTAFYLCASSIIGTTGELFFGEGSRLTVL.

Written as DNA, the CDR3 is TGTGCCAGCAGCTCAGGGGGCCCCGGGGAGCTGTTTTTT. Its protein is CASSSGGPGELFF. The chain links TRBV5-4 to TRBJ2-2; 8 bases fit TRBD1. The J segment lost 6 bases and the V segment lost 3 bases, leaving 1 base of the junction unmatched. This CDR3 has 13 residues. Germline lookup yields CDR1 SGHNT and CDR2 YYREEE (reference sequence).

The V gene is TRBV5-8, the J gene TRBJ2-1, with D possibly TRBD2 on 5 matching bases. Germline V gene data show CDR1 as SGHTS and CDR2 as YDEGEE. The CDR3 extends over 16 amino acids. The V end was cut by 2 bases, the J end by 0 bases, with 12 bases between. The CDR3 DNA is TGTGCCAGCAGCTTAGGGCGGGCAAGCTCCTACAATGAGCAGTTCTTC. Amino acid sequence: CASSLGRASSYNEQFF.

The chain combines TRBV7-2 with TRBJ1-2; 8 nucleotides match TRBD1. The CDR3 is 14 residues long. V lost 1 base to trimming and J lost 7 bases; unmatched junction nucleotides: 5. Germline CDR1 reads SGHTA; CDR2 reads FQGNSA. DNA for the CDR3: TGTGCCAGCAGCTTAGAGGCAGGGGGCGCTGGCTACACCTTC. Its translation is CASSLEAGGAGYTF.

J is TRBJ1-2 and V is TRBV12-3 or TRBV12-4; tentatively, D is TRBD1 (5 bases). The length of the CDR3 is 13 residues. The V end was cut by 6 bases, the J end by 7 bases, with 15 bases between. The DNA for the CDR3 is TGTGCCAGCAGCCTAACCAGGGTCGCTGGCTACACCTTC. Translation: CASSLTRVAGYTF.

This chain uses TRBV2 with TRBJ2-2; the match to TRBD1 covers 8 bases. There are 14 residues in the CDR3. V was pared by 6 bases and J by 3 bases, with 3 bases of the junction left unmatched. Germline CDR1 reads SNHLY; CDR2 reads FYNNEI. The CDR3 protein is CASRTGADTGELFF. The CDR3 region has the DNA TGTGCCAGCAGGACAGGGGCTGACACCGGGGAGCTGTTTTTT. Supplemented by reference TRBV2 and TRBJ2-2, the full variable domain reads EPEVTQTPSHQVTQMGQEVILRCVPISNHLYFYWYRQILGQKVEFLVSFYNNEISEKSEIFDDQFSVERPDGSNFTLKIRSTKLEDSAMYFCASRTGADTGELFFGEGSRLTVL.

This chain connects TRBV12-5 to TRBJ1-5, with 8 bases aligning to TRBD1. Germline assignment: CDR1 LGHNT and CDR2 FRNRAP. V gave up 2 bases and J gave up 2 bases; unmatched junction bases: 5. The CDR3 runs to 16 residues. The CDR3 DNA reads TGTGCTAGTGGTTTGATCGTGACAGGGGGCAATCAGCCCCAGCATTTT. Protein: CASGLIVTGGNQPQHF.

The chain is built from TRBV5-1 and TRBJ2-5; 8 bases match TRBD1. The CDR3 is 15 residues long. CDR1 SGHRS and CDR2 YFSETQ come from the germline V gene. V trimming: 4 bases; J trimming: 4 bases; junction bases outside the gene matches: 9. The CDR3 region has the DNA TGCGCCAGCAGCACCGTCCCCGGGACAGGAGAGACCCAGTACTTC. It yields the protein CASSTVPGTGETQYF.

The chain carries TRBV5-5 and TRBJ1-2, with 7 bases aligning to TRBD1. This CDR3 spans 14 amino acids. Germline V gives CDR1 SGHKS, CDR2 YYEKEE (reference sequence). V was pared by 0 bases and J by 4 bases, with 3 bases of the junction left unmatched. The CDR3, as DNA: TGTGCCAGCAGCTTGGCTCGGACAGGCTATGGCTACACCTTC. It is translated as CASSLARTGYGYTF.

The chain has TRBV11-2 and TRBJ1-2, with a possible D match to TRBD1 (6 bases). Germline V gene data show CDR1 as SGHAT and CDR2 as FQNNGV. Trimming removed 5 bases at V and 0 bases at J, with 13 bases between. The CDR3 spans 15 residues. For the CDR3, the DNA is TGTGCCAGCAGCCCCGGACAGATTCCTAACTATGGCTACACCTTC. As protein: CASSPGQIPNYGYTF.

The V call is TRBV5-1, the J call TRBJ2-5, with 8 bases identical to TRBD2. The CDR3 is 16 residues long. With 1 base clipped from V and 2 bases from J, the junction kept 7 bases outside the gene matches. Per germline, CDR1 SGHRS and CDR2 YFSETQ. The chain's CDR3 is CASSLKLAGRQETQYF. As DNA, the CDR3 is TGCGCCAGCAGCTTGAAATTAGCGGGGCGTCAAGAGACCCAGTACTTC. The variable domain in full, completed from reference TRBV5-1 and TRBJ2-5, reads KAGVTQTPRYLIKTRGQQVTLSCSPISGHRSVSWYQQTPGQGLQFLFEYFSETQRNKGNFPGRFSGRQFSNSRSEMNVSTLELGDSALYLCASSLKLAGRQETQYFGPGTRLLVL.

V and J are TRBV5-1 and TRBJ1-6; D not certain. Trimming removed 0 bases from V and 6 bases from J, with 10 bases in between. This CDR3 region has 15 residues. Looked up from germline, CDR1 is SGHRS and CDR2 is YFSETQ. This chain's CDR3 is CASSLGAAPNSPLHF. The CDR3 DNA sequence: TGCGCCAGCAGCTTGGGGGCAGCCCCTAATTCACCCCTCCACTTT.

This clone was seen just once. A much larger clone lies one base from this, so it may be a read error. V gene TRBV11-2 combines with J gene TRBJ2-7, with D unclear. The CDR3 spans 11 residues. Germline-derived CDR1 and CDR2 are SGHAT and FQNNGV. Trimming removed 3 bases from V and 2 bases from J, with 2 bases in between. CDR3 sequence reads: CASSFTYEQYF. DNA of the CDR3: TGTGCCAGCAGCTTCACCTACGAGCAGTACTTC.

The CDR3 DNA reads TGCGCCAGCAGCTTTGATCGGGGCACCATATATTTT. Its translation: CASSFDRGTIYF. The chain employs TRBV5-1 and TRBJ1-3; D is unresolved. V gave up 2 bases and J gave up 9 bases, with 9 bases separating them. Germline V gene data show CDR1 as SGHRS and CDR2 as YFSETQ. CDR3 length: 12 residues.

The chain is built from TRBV7-6 and TRBJ1-1; possible D gene TRBD1, 6 bases. The CDR3 sequence is 17 residues long. Germline CDR1 is SGHVS and CDR2 is FNYEAQ. Trimming took 7 bases from V and 0 from J, leaving 21 bases between them. In DNA, the CDR3 is TGTGCCAGCATCCCCGGACAGAACGATGGGATGAACACTGAAGCTTTCTTT. Translating it yields CASIPGQNDGMNTEAFF.

This chain uses TRBV3-1 (or the pseudogene TRBV3-2) with TRBJ1-2, with D possibly being TRBD1 (5 bases). From germline, CDR1 is LGHDT and CDR2 YNNKEL (reference sequence). V was clipped by 1 base and J by 8 bases, with 8 bases between them. The CDR3 loop spans 12 amino acids. CDR3 bases: TGTGCCAGCAGCCAAGGACAGTTCGGCTACACCTTC. It translates to CASSQGQFGYTF.

This rearrangement joins TRBV9 to TRBJ1-2; tentatively, D is TRBD1 (5 bases). This CDR3 is built from 16 residues. Trimming left V 4 bases short and J 5 bases short, with 21 bases between. From germline, CDR1 is SGDLS and CDR2 YYNGEE. The DNA of the CDR3 is TGTGCCAGCAGCCCAAGTCCCAGGAGGGGCATTTATGGCTACACCTTC. Encoded protein: CASSPSPRRGIYGYTF. The full variable domain, rest sourced from reference TRBV9 and TRBJ1-2, is DSGVTQTPKHLITATGQRVTLRCSPRSGDLSVYWYQQSLDQGLQFLIQYYNGEERAKGNILERFSAQQFPDLHSELNLSSLELGDSALYFCASSPSPRRGIYGYTFGSGTRLTVV.

The chain has TRBV7-6 and TRBJ2-1; TRBD2 agrees at 10 bases. The ends lost 5 bases at V and 6 bases at J; junction bases unmatched: 10. The germline V gene has CDR1 SGHVS and CDR2 FNYEAQ. CDR3 size: 16 residues. The CDR3 bases are TGTGCCAGCAGCCTACGTAGCGGGGGGCAAGGCAATGAGCAGTTCTTC. It codes for CASSLRSGGQGNEQFF.

In its sample, this clone was seen once. V is TRBV5-1 and J is TRBJ2-3; 9 bases map to TRBD1. The junction had 9 bases not matched to a gene; V was cut back by 0 bases and J by 1 base. The CDR3 extends over 18 amino acids. Germline CDR1 is SGHRS and CDR2 is YFSETQ. The CDR3 DNA reads as TGCGCCAGCAGCTTGGGGACAGGGGCAGGCGTAGGCACAGATACGCAGTATTTT. It codes for CASSLGTGAGVGTDTQYF.

The rearrangement uses TRBV4-1 and TRBJ1-1, with a weak D call TRBD1 (6 bases). Germline CDR1 is MGHRA and CDR2 is YSYEKL. V shed 4 bases and J shed 2 bases, with 20 bases lying between them. This CDR3 is built from 17 residues. This chain's CDR3 is CASSPRGGEYGNTEAFF. Written as DNA, the CDR3 is TGCGCCAGCAGCCCCAGGGGAGGGGAATACGGAAACACTGAAGCTTTCTTT.

The genes are TRBV29-1 and TRBJ1-1; D is ambiguous. The CDR3 extends over 10 amino acids. Trimming took 5 bases from V and 4 from J, leaving 5 bases between them. The germline V gene encodes CDR1 SQVTM and CDR2 ANQGSEA. The CDR3 is CSVLSTEAFF. CDR3 DNA: TGCAGCGTTCTAAGCACTGAAGCTTTCTTT.